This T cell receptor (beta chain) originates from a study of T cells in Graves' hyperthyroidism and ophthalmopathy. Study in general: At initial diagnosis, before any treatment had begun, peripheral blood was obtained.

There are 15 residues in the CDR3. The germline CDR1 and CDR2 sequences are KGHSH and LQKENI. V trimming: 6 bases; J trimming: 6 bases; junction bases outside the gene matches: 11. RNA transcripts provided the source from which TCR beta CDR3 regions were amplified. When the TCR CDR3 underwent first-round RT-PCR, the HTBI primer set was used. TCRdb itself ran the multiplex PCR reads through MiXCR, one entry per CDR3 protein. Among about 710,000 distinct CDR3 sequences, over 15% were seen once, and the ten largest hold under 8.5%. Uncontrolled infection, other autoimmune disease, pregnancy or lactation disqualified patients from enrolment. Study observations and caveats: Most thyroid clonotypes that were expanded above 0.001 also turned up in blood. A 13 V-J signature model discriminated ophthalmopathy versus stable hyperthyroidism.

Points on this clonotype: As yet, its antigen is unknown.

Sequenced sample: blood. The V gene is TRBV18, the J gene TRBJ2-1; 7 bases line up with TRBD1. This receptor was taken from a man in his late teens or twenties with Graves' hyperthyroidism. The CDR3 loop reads CASSLLGTVSNEQFF. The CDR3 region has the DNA TGTGCCAGCTCCCTACTCGGGACAGTAAGCAATGAGCAGTTCTTC.